Each of the 14 T cell receptor beta chains below was sequenced from the same sample in a study of response to subunit inactivated influenza vaccine. TCRdb fed the RT-PCR reads into MiXCR, producing one record per CDR3 protein. The sample contains about 300,000 distinct CDR3 sequences, around a fifth of which appear only once. The sequenced sample was PBMCs from blood, obtained about 20 months after vaccination. These receptors originate from a man between 50 and 75 years old who received an inactivated influenza vaccine.

The chain recombines TRBV11-2 with TRBJ1-1; D is uncertain. Per germline, CDR1 SGHAT and CDR2 FQNNGV. Deletions cut 0 bases from V and 6 bases from J, with 8 bases between. CDR3 length equals 13 residues. As DNA, the CDR3 is TGTGCCAGCAGCTTAGATGTATTTGCTGAAGCTTTCTTT. Translating it yields CASSLDVFAEAFF.

V usage is TRBV6-5 and J usage is TRBJ2-5; D ambiguous. This CDR3 is 14 amino acids long. V lost 2 bases and J lost 7, with 14 bases in between. The germline CDR1 and CDR2 sequences are MNHEY and SVGAGI. In DNA, the CDR3 is TGTGCCAGCAGTTACGGAGAACGAACTCCGACCCAGTACTTC. Its protein is CASSYGERTPTQYF.

This clonotype was counted only a few times. The chain carries TRBV7-6 and TRBJ1-1; weak D call: TRBD1 (5 bases). CDR3 length: 15 residues. Trimming left V 1 base short and J 1 base short, with 10 bases between. Germline V gives CDR1 SGHVS, CDR2 FNYEAQ. The chain's CDR3 is CASSLGGRANTEAFF. The CDR3, as DNA: TGTGCCAGCAGCTTAGGGGGCAGGGCGAACACTGAAGCTTTCTTT.

This clonotype has just a few counts. The chain recombines TRBV29-1 with TRBJ2-7; D remains ambiguous. This CDR3 region has 15 residues. V was shortened by 3 bases and J by 0 bases, with 15 bases between the two germline ends. Germline CDR1 reads SQVTM; CDR2 reads ANQGSEA. CDR3 sequence (DNA): TGCAGCGTTGATTCCCCCAGCAGTCTCTCCTACGAGCAGTACTTC. This translates into CSVDSPSSLSYEQYF.

This clonotype came up a few times. The chain carries TRBV2 and TRBJ2-5, with unresolved D. From germline, CDR1 is SNHLY and CDR2 FYNNEI. Trimming took off 8 bases at V and 2 bases at J, with 15 bases between the two ends. The CDR3 length is 14 residues. The CDR3 reads CASSWATGQETQYF. In nucleotides, the CDR3 is TGTGCCAGCTCTTGGGCGACGGGTCAAGAGACCCAGTACTTC.

This clonotype appeared a few times. The J gene is TRBJ2-2, the V gene TRBV7-9; TRBD2 might be the D (6 bases). The V gene lost 4 bases and the J gene lost 4 bases, with 13 bases spanning the gap. CDR1 SEHNR and CDR2 FQNEAQ come from the germline V gene (reference sequence). The length of the CDR3 is 15 residues. The CDR3, as DNA: TGTGCCAGCAGCTCTACTAGCCAGTTCACCGGGGAGCTGTTTTTT. Its translation: CASSSTSQFTGELFF.

The rearrangement uses TRBV19 and TRBJ2-1; D unclear. Germline-derived CDR1 and CDR2 are LNHDA and SQIVND (reference sequence). The CDR3 has 12 amino acids. V lost 3 bases, J lost 4 bases, and 4 bases lay in between. CDR3 region: CASSMQYNEQFF. The CDR3 coding sequence is TGTGCCAGTAGTATGCAGTACAATGAGCAGTTCTTC. Full variable domain (rest looked up from reference TRBV19 and TRBJ2-1): DGGITQSPKYLFRKEGQNVTLSCEQNLNHDAMYWYRQDPGQGLRLIYYSQIVNDFQKGDIAEGYSVSREKKESFPLTVTSAQKNPTAFYLCASSMQYNEQFFGPGTRLTVL.

The chain recombines TRBV11-2 with TRBJ1-1; tentative D call: TRBD1 (6 bases). CDR1 and CDR2 (germline): SGHAT, FQNNGV. The V end was cut by 5 bases, the J end by 0 bases, with 19 bases between. The CDR3 contains 17 residues. The CDR3 is CASSARGARSVNTEAFF. The CDR3 DNA sequence: TGTGCCAGCAGCGCCCGGGGGGCGAGATCAGTGAACACTGAAGCTTTCTTT.

In its sample, this clonotype was seen many times. This chain joins TRBV2 and TRBJ2-3, with TRBD2 as a possible D gene (5 bases). The CDR3 consists of 12 residues. The V gene's germline CDR1 is SNHLY and CDR2 FYNNEI. V was pared by 5 bases and J by 2 bases, with 5 bases between. CDR3 nucleotides: TGTGCCAGCAGTCGGGACACAGATACGCAGTATTTT. It specifies CASSRDTDTQYF.

V gene TRBV30 combines with J gene TRBJ2-2; 8 bases map to TRBD2. CDR3 size: 18 residues. The V segment lost 0 bases and the J segment 7 bases; nucleotides outside the gene matches: 16. Germline CDR1 is GTSNPN and CDR2 is SVGIG (reference sequence). CDR3 nucleotides: TGTGCCTGGAGTGTATCCCTGGGGAGCGGGAGAGGAGGCGGGGAGCTGTTTTTT. This sequence encodes CAWSVSLGSGRGGGELFF.

The V gene is TRBV3-1, the J gene TRBJ2-2; TRBD2 agrees at 14 bases. The trim removed 4 bases at V and 6 bases at J, leaving 4 bases unmatched. Germline CDR1 LGHDT, CDR2 YNNKEL (reference sequence). The CDR3 has 16 residues. CDR3 in DNA: TGTGCCAGCAGCCTGGGACTAGCGGGAGCGTCCGGGGAGCTGTTTTTT. It encodes CASSLGLAGASGELFF.

This clonotype was observed many times. The chain uses TRBV11-2 and TRBJ1-1; TRBD1 might be the D (5 bases). The CDR3 is made up of 16 amino acids. The V end was cut by 2 bases, the J end by 4 bases, with 17 bases between. CDR1 is SGHAT and CDR2 is FQNNGV in the germline V gene. The CDR3 DNA follows: TGTGCCAGCAGCTTAAGCGACCTCCTGGGGGGCACTGAAGCTTTCTTT. It translates to CASSLSDLLGGTEAFF.

This clonotype was counted only a few times. The chain has TRBV2 and TRBJ1-1, with D perhaps TRBD1 (6 bases). The germline V gene encodes CDR1 SNHLY and CDR2 FYNNEI. Between the trimmed V and J ends, which lost 8 bases and 6 bases, there was a span of 16 bases. The CDR3 has 13 residues. Here the CDR3 DNA reads TGTGCCAGCGATACAGGGAACATCCCTGAAGCTTTCTTT. Protein: CASDTGNIPEAFF.

The CDR3 sequence: CASSQTPGLATDTQYF. CDR3 DNA sequence: TGCGCCAGCAGCCAAACCCCCGGACTAGCCACAGATACGCAGTATTTT. This sequence joins TRBV4-3 and TRBJ2-3; 8 bases line up with TRBD2. Germline trimming cut 2 bases from V and 2 bases from J; bases unmatched to any gene: 6. This CDR3 is 16 amino acids long. Germline V gives CDR1 LGHNA, CDR2 YSLEER.